Listed here are 5 T cell receptor beta chains from one sample, sequenced in a study of blood T cell repertoires in COVID-19. The repertoire was sequenced with immunoSEQ multiplex PCR; TCRdb's copy has only in-frame clones and lacks some. The repertoire consists of 140,000 to 150,000 clones, with 85% to 90% occurring once and the leading ten covering roughly 2%. Sequenced input: peripheral blood. These receptors were collected from a human donor in a cohort sampled during active COVID-19.

This sequence joins TRBV3-1 (or the pseudogene TRBV3-2) and TRBJ2-5; the match to TRBD1 covers 7 bases. In germline, CDR1 is LGHDT, CDR2 YNNKEL (reference sequence). V lost 1 base, J lost 3 bases, and 5 bases stayed unmatched. The CDR3 has 15 residues. The CDR3 bases are TGTGCCAGCAGCCAAGGGACAGGAGCCAAAGAGACCCAGTACTTC. It translates to CASSQGTGAKETQYF.

The V gene is TRBV28, the J gene TRBJ2-5, with D possibly being TRBD1 (5 bases). The V gene's germline CDR1 is MDHEN and CDR2 SYDVKM. The CDR3 covers 14 residues. V was pared by 6 bases and J by 0 bases, with 11 bases between. CDR3 amino acids: CASRYSGNQETQYF. The DNA for the CDR3 is TGTGCCAGCAGGTACTCAGGGAACCAAGAGACCCAGTACTTC.

This sequence joins TRBV7-2 and TRBJ1-1; 10 positions agree with TRBD1. V dropped 5 bases and J dropped 5; count of bases not matched to a gene: 5. This CDR3 spans 14 amino acids. Germline V gene sequence: CDR1 SGHTA, CDR2 FQGNSA. CDR3 sequence reads: CASSRDRGRTEAFF. CDR3 in DNA: TGTGCCAGCAGCAGGGACAGGGGAAGAACTGAAGCTTTCTTT.

V is TRBV5-1 and J is TRBJ2-7; 13 nucleotides align to TRBD2. The germline V gene has CDR1 SGHRS and CDR2 YFSETQ. This CDR3 has 15 residues. The ends lost 7 bases at V and 0 bases at J; junction bases unmatched: 4. The CDR3 DNA is TGCGCCAGCTACGGGACTAGCGGGACCTCCTACGAGCAGTACTTC. As protein: CASYGTSGTSYEQYF.

The chain couples TRBV6-5 to TRBJ1-5, with D maybe TRBD1 (6 bases). The V end lost 5 bases, the J end lost 6 bases, and 14 bases lay between the germline ends. Germline values: CDR1 MNHEY, CDR2 SVGAGI. The CDR3 is 14 amino acids. CDR3: CASSRDRRSQPQHF. The CDR3, as DNA: TGTGCCAGCAGTAGAGACAGGCGCAGTCAGCCCCAGCATTTT.